What follows is one TCR beta chain and its context. Its antigen is unknown. This record belongs to a study of Graves' ophthalmopathy and Graves' hyperthyroidism. Germline assignment: CDR1 SGHRS and CDR2 YFSETQ. V gave up 0 bases and J gave up 5 bases, with 11 bases separating them. This CDR3 is built from 14 residues. Diagnoses were established from clinical symptoms, serum thyroxine, TRAb, thyroid ultrasound and orbital computed tomography. General observations from the study: Ophthalmopathy progression prediction by the model yielded a sensitivity of more than 60% and a specificity of about 72%.

Amplified TCR beta CDR3 regions were obtained using RNA transcripts as template. RT-PCR with HTBI primers came first, then second-round multiplex PCR. TCRdb processed the multiplex PCR reads anew with MiXCR; each CDR3 protein has one entry. This sample has 600,000 to 650,000 distinct CDR3 sequences; 22% occur once, and the top ten carry about 6.6%. The sample was peripheral blood. The rearrangement uses TRBV5-1 and TRBJ1-1; D remains ambiguous. The receptor's source is a woman between 18 and 30 years old with stable Graves' hyperthyroidism. Some clones in this sample may be carry-over from other donors' samples. In nucleotides, the CDR3 is TGCGCCAGCAGCTTGGGGCAGCTCCCTACTGAAGCTTTCTTT. Translation: CASSLGQLPTEAFF.